The text below deals with one T cell receptor (beta chain). Its specificity is unknown. The PCR had 60 Vbeta and 13 Jbeta primers. The repertoire was sequenced with immunoSEQ multiplex PCR; TCRdb's copy has only in-frame clones and lacks some. The table records roughly 100,000 clones, around 72% of them present only once. These data are taken from a study of cytomegalovirus exposure and HLA in healthy donors. Study-wide points: For TCR beta chains, V- and J-gene trimming was later linked to a missense DCLRE1C variant. Rare TCR sequences dominated, though some public TCRs recurred in many donors. There were several of the most significant clusters that appeared linked to common viral pathogens in a later analysis. In a later analysis, approximately 15,000 TCR beta sequences were associated with HLA alleles at 0.05 false discovery rate.

Sequencing was performed on PBMCs. The TCR originated in a man aged 30 to 45 in good health and CMV-seronegative.

The CDR3 is CATSRVRSGYEQYF. CDR3 DNA: TGTGCCACCAGCAGAGTAAGGAGTGGCTACGAGCAGTACTTC. The genes are TRBV15 and TRBJ2-7, with D uncertain. The CDR3 is 14 residues long. V dropped 1 base and J dropped 3 bases, with 10 bases sitting between them. Germline V CDR1 and CDR2: LNHNV, YYDKDF (reference sequence).